Presented here are 23 T cell receptor beta chains from one specimen sequenced in a study of shared clonotypes between healthy human individuals. Measured with immunoSEQ multiplex PCR; TCRdb has only the in-frame clones, and not every one. The sample shows approximately 1,500,000 clones, approximately 96% of them seen only once. The sample taken for sequencing was naive CD4+ T cells sorted from blood. Subset denoted: CD45RA+ positively selected. All receptors derive from a man aged 25 to 40 in good health.

The DNA for the CDR3 is TGTGCCAGCAGTGGCCCTCTTTTGATACTAGCGGGATGGGAGACCCAGTACTTC. Amino acids: CASSGPLLILAGWETQYF. The chain has TRBV25-1 and TRBJ2-5; 10 nucleotides agree with TRBD2. The CDR3 contains 18 residues. CDR1 is MGHDK, CDR2 SYGVNS, per germline. Unmatched junction bases numbered 16, after V lost 4 bases and J lost 5 bases.

V is TRBV27 and J is TRBJ2-2; 8 bases align to TRBD2. The CDR3 runs to 18 residues. J gave up 4 bases and V 8 bases, and 18 bases lay outside the gene matches. Germline V gene lookup returns CDR1 MNHEY and CDR2 SMNVEV (reference sequence). The DNA for the CDR3 is TGTGCCAGCCCTCATCGACAGCGGGAGCCGAGGGCCACCGGGGAGCTGTTTTTT. It is translated as CASPHRQREPRATGELFF.

This clone was recorded only once. The chain recombines TRBV7-2 with TRBJ2-1, with no clear D. Germline-derived CDR1 and CDR2 are SGHTA and FQGNSA. The CDR3 is 15 residues long. Trimming removed 0 bases at V and 6 bases at J, with 12 bases between. The CDR3 DNA follows: TGTGCCAGCAGCTTAGCTTACCCCTTTGGCAATGAGCAGTTCTTC. Protein sequence: CASSLAYPFGNEQFF.

The chain employs TRBV10-1 and TRBJ2-2; possibly TRBD1 for D (5 bases). The CDR3 has 14 amino acids. Germline V gene lookup returns CDR1 WNHNN and CDR2 SYGVQD (reference sequence). The germline V and J ends were trimmed by 2 bases and 1 base, with 5 bases remaining between them. The CDR3 spells CASSETGNTGELFF. The CDR3 nucleotides are TGCGCCAGCAGTGAGACAGGGAACACCGGGGAGCTGTTTTTT.

Worth noting for this clone: Because the CDR3's place on the DNA is in doubt, the DNA is left out and the CDR3 is given as listed by TCRdb. This chain's CDR3 is CASSTSGGGNTIYF. This chain joins TRBV28 and TRBJ1-3. From its first to its last residue, the CDR3 has 14 amino acids. Germline CDR1 is MDHEN and CDR2 is SYDVKM.

J is TRBJ1-2 and V is TRBV28; D unclear. This CDR3 is 14 amino acids long. Germline CDR1 MDHEN, CDR2 SYDVKM. V lost 6 bases to trimming and J lost 8 bases, with 19 bases between them. The CDR3 DNA follows: TGTGCCAGCAGGGTAGTCGGGTACAGTTACGGCTACACCTTC. It codes for CASRVVGYSYGYTF.

The chain combines TRBV5-8 with TRBJ1-2; weak D call: TRBD1 (5 bases). Germline CDR1 SGHTS, CDR2 YDEGEE. The CDR3 extends over 14 amino acids. V gave up 1 base and J gave up 3 bases, with 10 bases separating them. CDR3: CASSLIGADYGYTF. The CDR3 region has the DNA TGTGCCAGCAGCTTGATAGGGGCGGACTATGGCTACACCTTC.

J is TRBJ2-5 and V is TRBV7-3; D uncertain. CDR1 and CDR2 (germline): SGHTA, FQGTGA. This CDR3 has 13 amino acids. V was cut by 1 base and J by 5 bases, with 8 bases left in between. CDR3 DNA sequence: TGTGCCAGCAGCTTAAACTTGTGGGAGACCCAGTACTTC. This translates into CASSLNLWETQYF.

The chain uses TRBV7-9 and TRBJ1-5; the D gene is possibly TRBD1 (6 bases). This CDR3 has 17 residues. Germline loops: CDR1 SEHNR, CDR2 FQNEAQ (reference sequence). V was pared by 4 bases and J by 1 base, with 17 bases between. The CDR3 DNA is TGTGCCAGCAGCTCAGAACCCGGGAGGGGGAGCAATCAGCCCCAGCATTTT. Amino acid sequence: CASSSEPGRGSNQPQHF.

V is TRBV29-1 and J is TRBJ2-5; 10 bases fit TRBD2. The CDR3 contains 16 residues. Germline loops: CDR1 SQVTM, CDR2 ANQGSEA. With V trimmed by 6 bases and J by 5 bases, 15 bases remained unmatched. The CDR3 is CSVQAVGAGGRETQYF. For the CDR3, the DNA is TGCAGCGTGCAAGCGGTAGGAGCGGGAGGGAGGGAGACCCAGTACTTC.

The J gene is TRBJ1-5, the V gene TRBV29-1, with 8 bases fitting TRBD1. Germline assignment: CDR1 SQVTM and CDR2 ANQGSEA. The CDR3 extends over 13 amino acids. The J segment lost 6 bases and the V segment lost 5 bases, leaving 6 bases of the junction unmatched. This CDR3 reads CSVLTGEGQPQHF. CDR3 nucleotides: TGCAGCGTTCTGACAGGGGAAGGTCAGCCCCAGCATTTT.

The chain is built from TRBV5-1 and TRBJ1-1; 7 nucleotides match TRBD1. CDR3 length: 13 amino acids. V lost 0 bases, J lost 8 bases, and 4 bases stayed unmatched. Germline CDR1 SGHRS, CDR2 YFSETQ. The CDR3 DNA follows: TGCGCCAGCAGCTTGGGGAAGGACAGGGAAGCTTTCTTT. Protein sequence: CASSLGKDREAFF.

V gene TRBV28 combines with J gene TRBJ2-2; D call uncertain. This CDR3 has 13 residues. The germline V gene has CDR1 MDHEN and CDR2 SYDVKM. V was trimmed by 4 bases and J by 6 bases, leaving 9 bases between them. DNA for the CDR3: TGTGCCAGCAGTTCCCAAACCCCCGGGGAGCTGTTTTTT. As protein: CASSSQTPGELFF.

The rearrangement links TRBV5-1 to TRBJ2-3, with no clear D. The V end lost 6 bases, the J end lost 0 bases, and 8 bases lay between the germline ends. Germline V gene sequence: CDR1 SGHRS, CDR2 YFSETQ. The CDR3 runs to 13 residues. DNA for the CDR3: TGCGCCAGCACATCTGAAAGCACAGATACGCAGTATTTT. This sequence encodes CASTSESTDTQYF.

This chain uses TRBV12-2 with TRBJ2-2; the DNA was not used to check the table's D call, TRBD2. TRBV12-2 is shown as a pseudogene. The CDR3 loop spans 20 amino acids. The CDR3 region is CASRLAPGLAGREDTGELFF. The CDR3 DNA reads TGTGCAAGTCGCTTAGCGCCGGGACTAGCGGGAAGGGAGGACACCGGGGAGCTGTTTTTT.

The rearrangement links TRBV5-1 to TRBJ1-1, with a tentative D call TRBD1 (6 bases). Germline V gene data show CDR1 as SGHRS and CDR2 as YFSETQ. The CDR3 sequence is 15 residues long. Trimming removed 4 bases at V and 5 bases at J, with 18 bases between. For the CDR3, the DNA is TGCGCCAGCAGCACCGGGGGAACAGGGAGGACTGAAGCTTTCTTT. Protein: CASSTGGTGRTEAFF.

The chain carries TRBV7-9 and TRBJ1-4, with D hard to call. Germline V gene data show CDR1 as SEHNR and CDR2 as FQNEAQ (reference sequence). Trimming pared 6 bases from V and 4 bases from J, leaving 12 bases between. The CDR3 covers 14 residues. The CDR3 DNA sequence: TGTGCCAGCAGAGAAGGGCGGCTTAATGAAAAACTGTTTTTT. It specifies CASREGRLNEKLFF.

A note on this clone: Other DNA sequences in the sample encode the same CDR3. The chain couples TRBV9 to TRBJ2-7; tentative D call: TRBD1 (5 bases). The V end was cut by 0 bases, the J end by 3 bases, with 10 bases between. There are 14 residues in the CDR3. The germline CDR1 and CDR2 sequences are SGDLS and YYNGEE. CDR3 coding DNA: TGTGCCAGCAGCGTAGGAGGACAAGGCTACGAGCAGTACTTC. This sequence encodes CASSVGGQGYEQYF.

The chain recombines TRBV28 with TRBJ2-7; no firm D call. CDR1 and CDR2 from the germline V gene are MDHEN and SYDVKM. The germline V and J ends were trimmed by 2 bases and 8 bases, with 13 bases remaining between them. CDR3 length equals 13 residues. For the CDR3, the DNA is TGTGCCAGCAGTTTAACCCCTCTCGAAAAGCAGTACTTC. Protein product: CASSLTPLEKQYF.

V gene TRBV28 combines with J gene TRBJ2-7, with unresolved D. Germline loops: CDR1 MDHEN, CDR2 SYDVKM. V was pared by 3 bases and J by 6 bases, with 9 bases between. The CDR3 loop spans 12 amino acids. CDR3 sequence reads: CASSFDWVEQYF. CDR3 DNA: TGTGCCAGCAGTTTTGACTGGGTCGAGCAGTACTTC.

The chain employs TRBV10-3 and TRBJ2-3; D gene ambiguous. This CDR3 contains 15 residues. With 2 bases removed from V and 0 bases from J, the gap between germline ends came to 9 bases. The V gene's germline CDR1 is ENHRY and CDR2 SYGVKD. The DNA for the CDR3 is TGTGCCATCAGTGAGGTCGGAAGAAGCACAGATACGCAGTATTTT. Translation: CAISEVGRSTDTQYF.

The V gene is TRBV5-1, the J gene TRBJ2-2, with D hard to call. This CDR3 region has 14 residues. The germline V gene has CDR1 SGHRS and CDR2 YFSETQ. The V end lost 0 bases, the J end lost 6 bases, and 9 bases lay between the germline ends. CDR3 residues: CASSLDPIPGELFF. The CDR3 DNA sequence: TGCGCCAGCAGCTTGGACCCGATCCCCGGGGAGCTGTTTTTT.

J is TRBJ2-1 and V is TRBV5-4; D is unclear. V was clipped by 4 bases and J by 5 bases, with 16 bases between them. Germline V gives CDR1 SGHNT, CDR2 YYREEE (reference sequence). CDR3 length: 15 residues. The CDR3 coding sequence is TGTGCCAGCAGCACCAAGAAGGACGGAGACAATGAGCAGTTCTTC. This encodes CASSTKKDGDNEQFF.